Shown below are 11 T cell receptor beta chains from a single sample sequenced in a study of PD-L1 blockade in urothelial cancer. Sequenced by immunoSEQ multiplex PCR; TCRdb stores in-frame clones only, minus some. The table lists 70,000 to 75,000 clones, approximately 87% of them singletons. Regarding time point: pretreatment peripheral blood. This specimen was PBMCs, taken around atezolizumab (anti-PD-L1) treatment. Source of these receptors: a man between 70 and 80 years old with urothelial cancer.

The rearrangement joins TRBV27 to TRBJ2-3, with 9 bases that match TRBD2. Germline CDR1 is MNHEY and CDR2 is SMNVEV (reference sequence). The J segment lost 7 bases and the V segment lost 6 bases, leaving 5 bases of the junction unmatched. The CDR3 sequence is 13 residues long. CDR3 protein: CASRTSGSYTQYF. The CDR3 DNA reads TGTGCCAGCAGGACTAGCGGCTCTTATACGCAGTATTTT.

This chain's CDR3 is CASSLQGTTGELFF. The DNA for the CDR3 is TGCGCCAGCAGCCTTCAGGGGACCACCGGGGAGCTGTTTTTT. The chain couples TRBV5-1 to TRBJ2-2; tentatively, D is TRBD1 (6 bases). The CDR3 sequence is 14 residues long. Germline V gene data show CDR1 as SGHRS and CDR2 as YFSETQ. With 4 bases removed from V and 4 bases from J, the gap between germline ends came to 11 bases.

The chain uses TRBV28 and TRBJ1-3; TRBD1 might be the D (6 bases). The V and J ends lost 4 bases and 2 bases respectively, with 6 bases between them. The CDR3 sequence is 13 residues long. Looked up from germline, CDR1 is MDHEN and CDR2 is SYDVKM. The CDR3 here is CASSYRAGNTIYF. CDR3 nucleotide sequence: TGTGCCAGCAGTTACAGGGCTGGAAACACCATATATTTT.

Written as DNA, the CDR3 is TGTGCCAGCAGCGTGGCTAGCGGAGGAGATACGCAGTATTTT. Residues: CASSVASGGDTQYF. The chain uses TRBV9 and TRBJ2-3, with 7 bases that match TRBD2. The CDR3 extends over 14 amino acids. Losses at the gene ends were 2 bases for V and 5 bases for J; bases not matched to a gene: 5. From germline, CDR1 is SGDLS and CDR2 YYNGEE.

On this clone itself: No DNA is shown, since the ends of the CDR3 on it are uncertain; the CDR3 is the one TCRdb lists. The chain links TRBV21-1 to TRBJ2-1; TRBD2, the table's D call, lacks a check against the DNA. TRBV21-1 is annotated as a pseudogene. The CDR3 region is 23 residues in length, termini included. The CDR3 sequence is CASSKVWASGSYVCGAPTREQFF.

CDR3 sequence (DNA): TGCAGCGTTGAAGATCCCGGGGATGTCCACGAGCAGTACTTC. Protein product: CSVEDPGDVHEQYF. The genes are TRBV29-1 and TRBJ2-7, with a tentative D call TRBD2 (5 bases). The CDR3 is 14 amino acids. V lost 0 bases and J lost 5, with 14 bases in between. From germline, CDR1 is SQVTM and CDR2 ANQGSEA.

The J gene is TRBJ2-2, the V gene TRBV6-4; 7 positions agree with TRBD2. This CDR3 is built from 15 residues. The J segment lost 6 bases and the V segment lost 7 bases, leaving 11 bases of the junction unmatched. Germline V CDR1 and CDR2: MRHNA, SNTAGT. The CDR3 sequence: CASKLEGGFAGELFF. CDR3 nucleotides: TGTGCCAGCAAGCTAGAGGGAGGGTTCGCCGGGGAGCTGTTTTTT.

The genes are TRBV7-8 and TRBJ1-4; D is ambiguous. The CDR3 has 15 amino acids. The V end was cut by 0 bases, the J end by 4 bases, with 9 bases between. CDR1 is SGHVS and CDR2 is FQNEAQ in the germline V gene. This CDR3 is CASSLAGGINEKLFF. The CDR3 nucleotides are TGTGCCAGCAGCTTAGCGGGCGGGATTAATGAAAAACTGTTTTTT.

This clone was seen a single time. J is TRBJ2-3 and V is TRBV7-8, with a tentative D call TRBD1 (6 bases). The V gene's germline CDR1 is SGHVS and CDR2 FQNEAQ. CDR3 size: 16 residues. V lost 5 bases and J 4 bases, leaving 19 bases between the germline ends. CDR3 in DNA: TGTGCCAGCAGCCAAGTGGGGGCCCCCCCGGCAGATACGCAGTATTTT. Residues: CASSQVGAPPADTQYF.

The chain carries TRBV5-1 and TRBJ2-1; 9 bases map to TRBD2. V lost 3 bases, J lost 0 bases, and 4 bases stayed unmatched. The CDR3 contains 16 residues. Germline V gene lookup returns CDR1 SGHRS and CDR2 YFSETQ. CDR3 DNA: TGCGCCAGCAGCTCCGGACTAGCGAGCTCCTACAATGAGCAGTTCTTC. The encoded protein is CASSSGLASSYNEQFF.

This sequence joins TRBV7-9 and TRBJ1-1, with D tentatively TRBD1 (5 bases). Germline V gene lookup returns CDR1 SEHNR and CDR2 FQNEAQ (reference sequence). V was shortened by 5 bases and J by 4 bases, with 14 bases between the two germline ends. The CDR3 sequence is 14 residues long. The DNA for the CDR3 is TGTGCCAGCAGCGGCTGGGGAGGGGTCACTGAAGCTTTCTTT. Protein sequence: CASSGWGGVTEAFF.